The next 18 T cell receptor beta chains were all read from a single sample in a study of long-term antiretroviral therapy in people with HIV. They ran version v3.0 of the immunoSEQ assay at survey level. TCRdb's table, derived via immunoSEQ multiplex PCR, lists solely in-frame clones and lacks some. The data show roughly 19,000 clones, about 82% seen once. The input for sequencing was unsorted PBMCs, taken 0.6 years after starting antiretroviral therapy. The receptors derive from a woman between 18 and 29 years old with HIV.

The J gene is TRBJ2-1, the V gene TRBV7-9, with a possible D match to TRBD2 (6 bases). Trimming removed 3 bases from V and 4 bases from J, with 10 bases in between. Germline V gene data show CDR1 as SEHNR and CDR2 as FQNEAQ (reference sequence). The CDR3 contains 14 residues. The CDR3 here is CASSFRLVYNEQFF. CDR3 bases: TGTGCCAGCAGCTTTCGACTAGTGTACAATGAGCAGTTCTTC.

CDR3 nucleotides: TGTGCCAGCAGCTTGGGACAGGGGGCTAGGGAGACCCAGTACTTC. Its translation: CASSLGQGARETQYF. The rearrangement joins TRBV5-4 to TRBJ2-5; 10 bases align to TRBD1. There are 15 residues in the CDR3. With V trimmed by 0 bases and J by 5 bases, 4 bases remained unmatched. Germline lookup yields CDR1 SGHNT and CDR2 YYREEE (reference sequence). The full variable domain, with the rest looked up from reference TRBV5-4 and TRBJ2-5, is ETGVTQSPTHLIKTRGQQVTLRCSSQSGHNTVSWYQQALGQGPQFIFQYYREEENGRGNFPPRFSGLQFPNYSSELNVNALELDDSALYLCASSLGQGARETQYFGPGTRLLVL.

The chain recombines TRBV5-1 with TRBJ2-1; 9 bases map to TRBD1. V was pared by 1 base and J by 8 bases, with 13 bases of the junction left unmatched. CDR3 length: 17 amino acids. Germline-derived CDR1 and CDR2 are SGHRS and YFSETQ. CDR3 DNA: TGCGCCAGCAGCTTGACGCTACCGGGACAGGGAATCTATGAGCAGTTCTTC. Protein product: CASSLTLPGQGIYEQFF.

The chain recombines TRBV6-1 with TRBJ1-1, with 9 bases matching TRBD1. Trimming took 8 bases from V and 5 from J; bases not matched to a gene: 9. Germline CDR1 is MNHNS and CDR2 is SASEGT. The CDR3 sequence is 14 residues long. The CDR3 is CASVHRGLGTEAFF. CDR3 sequence (DNA): TGTGCCAGCGTACACAGGGGGCTTGGGACTGAAGCTTTCTTT.

This rearrangement joins TRBV18 to TRBJ1-4; D is unclear. Germline assignment: CDR1 KGHSH and CDR2 LQKENI. V was clipped by 3 bases and J by 2 bases, with 13 bases between them. The CDR3 spans 16 residues. This CDR3 is CASSPLEVGTNEKLFF. The CDR3 DNA reads as TGTGCCAGCTCACCCCTCGAAGTGGGTACTAATGAAAAACTGTTTTTT.

The chain employs TRBV25-1 and TRBJ2-3; D is possibly TRBD2 (7 bases). V lost 1 base and J lost 11, with 19 bases in between. This CDR3 spans 15 amino acids. CDR1 MGHDK and CDR2 SYGVNS come from the germline V gene. The DNA of the CDR3 is TGTGCCAGCAGTGAATCAGGGGCGGGGGTTTTTGAGCAGTATTTT. Residues: CASSESGAGVFEQYF.

The chain has TRBV19 and TRBJ2-3; 8 nucleotides line up with TRBD1. Germline assignment: CDR1 LNHDA and CDR2 SQIVND (reference sequence). V lost 10 bases and J lost 0; bases outside the gene matches: 9. This CDR3 spans 15 amino acids. The CDR3 loop reads CATRETGASTDTQYF. The CDR3 DNA reads TGTGCCACCCGAGAGACAGGGGCAAGCACAGATACGCAGTATTTT.

This clone was counted a few times. This chain connects TRBV27 to TRBJ2-7; D is uncertain. Per germline, CDR1 MNHEY and CDR2 SMNVEV (reference sequence). The V end was cut by 5 bases, the J end by 4 bases, with 12 bases between. This CDR3 spans 13 amino acids. The CDR3, as DNA: TGTGCCAGCAGTCTCTCCGACGGATACGAGCAGTACTTC. Protein: CASSLSDGYEQYF.

This chain joins TRBV9 and TRBJ2-3, with 10 positions matching TRBD2. This CDR3 comprises 17 residues. The germline gives CDR1 SGDLS, CDR2 YYNGEE. V shed 0 bases, J shed 3 bases, and the junction held 7 bases outside the gene matches. This chain's CDR3 is CASSVATSSGGTDTQYF. The DNA for the CDR3 is TGTGCCAGCAGCGTAGCTACATCTAGCGGGGGAACAGATACGCAGTATTTT.

V usage is TRBV4-2 and J usage is TRBJ2-1; D is unresolved. In germline, CDR1 is LGHNA, CDR2 YNFKEQ. V lost 6 bases to trimming and J lost 12 bases, with 15 bases between them. This CDR3 comprises 12 residues. The CDR3 DNA is TGTGCCAGCAGTCACGGGCGAGACGGGCAGTTCTTC. Amino acids: CASSHGRDGQFF.

The V call is TRBV6-5, the J call TRBJ1-2; D is ambiguous. Germline V gene lookup returns CDR1 MNHEY and CDR2 SVGAGI. The CDR3 loop spans 13 amino acids. With 0 bases removed from V and 3 bases from J, the gap between germline ends came to 5 bases. CDR3 in DNA: TGTGCCAGCAGTTACTCGGGGTACTATGGCTACACCTTC. It encodes CASSYSGYYGYTF.

The CDR3, as DNA: TGTGCCAGCAATCAAAGGACAGGGTGGCAAGAGACCCAGTACTTC. Translation gives CASNQRTGWQETQYF. The chain carries TRBV28 and TRBJ2-5; 8 nucleotides agree with TRBD1. The CDR3 has 15 residues. J lost 2 bases, V lost 7 bases, and 9 bases had no gene match. Germline values: CDR1 MDHEN, CDR2 SYDVKM.

The chain links TRBV11-2 to TRBJ1-1, with 8 positions matching TRBD1. The CDR3 contains 15 residues. Germline V CDR1 and CDR2: SGHAT, FQNNGV. The junction had 6 bases not matched to a gene; V was cut back by 5 bases and J by 1 base. This chain's CDR3 is CASSLRQGTNTEAFF. CDR3 coding DNA: TGTGCCAGCAGCCTCAGACAGGGGACGAACACTGAAGCTTTCTTT.

By proportion, this clone is medium-sized. V and J are TRBV19 and TRBJ1-2; D is unresolved. V was cut by 5 bases and J by 4 bases, with 11 bases left in between. The CDR3 has 13 residues. From germline, CDR1 is LNHDA and CDR2 SQIVND (reference sequence). CDR3 residues: CASSLEIAYGYTF. CDR3 coding DNA: TGTGCCAGTAGTCTCGAGATTGCCTATGGCTACACCTTC.

This chain joins TRBV5-1 and TRBJ2-7; the D is unclear. V was pared by 0 bases and J by 2 bases, with 15 bases between. This CDR3 region has 16 residues. Per germline, CDR1 SGHRS and CDR2 YFSETQ. The DNA for the CDR3 is TGCGCCAGCAGCTTGGCCTGGGCCCCAAACCCCTACGAGCAGTACTTC. It is translated as CASSLAWAPNPYEQYF.

V gene TRBV5-4 combines with J gene TRBJ2-3; 8 positions agree with TRBD2. The CDR3 runs 16 residues. Looked up from germline, CDR1 is SGHNT and CDR2 is YYREEE (reference sequence). V shed 4 bases and J 3 bases; nucleotides not matched to a gene: 10. CDR3 region: CASSPAGAGGTDTQYF. The DNA of the CDR3 is TGTGCCAGCAGCCCCGCCGGGGCGGGAGGTACAGATACGCAGTATTTT.

The CDR3 protein is CASLEQNEQFF. CDR3 in DNA: TGTGCCAGCCTTGAACAGAATGAGCAGTTCTTC. The rearrangement links TRBV7-9 to TRBJ2-1; D not certain. The V end was cut by 8 bases, the J end by 7 bases, with 9 bases between. This CDR3 is 11 amino acids long. Germline assignment: CDR1 SEHNR and CDR2 FQNEAQ (reference sequence).

The chain employs TRBV6-5 and TRBJ2-6; no clear D gene. Germline CDR1 reads MNHEY; CDR2 reads SVGAGI. This CDR3 has 14 amino acids. V dropped 6 bases and J dropped 0 bases, with 6 bases sitting between them. The CDR3 protein is CASRDHSGANVLTF. The CDR3 DNA reads TGTGCCAGCAGGGACCACTCTGGGGCCAACGTCCTGACTTTC.